Listed here are 11 T cell receptor beta chains from one sample, sequenced in a study of response to subunit inactivated influenza vaccine. TCRdb reprocessed the RT-PCR reads via MiXCR and lists one record per CDR3 protein. The data contain some 500,000 distinct CDR3 sequences, roughly 13% of them singletons. This material consisted of PBMCs from blood, taken around seven weeks after vaccination. Receptors originate from a man aged 45 to 65 who received an inactivated influenza vaccine.

In this sample, this clonotype turned up many times. V is TRBV11-3 and J is TRBJ2-1, with TRBD1 identical over 7 bases. The CDR3 spans 16 residues. Losses at the gene ends were 2 bases for V and 4 bases for J; bases not matched to a gene: 8. The V gene's germline CDR1 is SGHNT and CDR2 YENEEA. In DNA, the CDR3 is TGTGCCAGCAGCTTAATCGGGACAGCACCTTACAATGAGCAGTTCTTC. Its translation is CASSLIGTAPYNEQFF.

The chain combines TRBV12-3 or TRBV12-4 with TRBJ2-6; a possible D gene is TRBD1 (6 bases). The V end was cut by 11 bases, the J end by 1 base, with 24 bases between. This CDR3 region has 18 residues. As DNA, the CDR3 is TGTGCCTTCAGTTTAAACAGGGTATGGATGTCTGGGGCCAACGTCCTGACTTTC. Its translation: CAFSLNRVWMSGANVLTF.

J is TRBJ2-7 and V is TRBV14; 13 bases fit TRBD2. Germline V gene lookup returns CDR1 SGHDN and CDR2 FVKESK. The CDR3 has 15 residues. The V and J ends lost 5 bases and 5 bases, in that order; junction bases with no gene match: 6. DNA for the CDR3: TGTGCCAGCAGCAGACTAGGACTAGCGGGAGACGAGCAGTACTTC. Protein sequence: CASSRLGLAGDEQYF. The full variable domain, in which reference TRBV14 and TRBJ2-7 provide the parts outside the CDR3, is EAGVTQFPSHSVIEKGQTVTLRCDPISGHDNLYWYRRVMGKEIKFLLHFVKESKQDESGMPNNRFLAERTGGTYSTLKVQPAELEDSGVYFCASSRLGLAGDEQYFGPGTRLTVT.

This clonotype has a handful of counts. One end of the junction is discordant with germline, which a read error may explain. The rearrangement uses TRBV7-7 and TRBJ2-7; 9 nucleotides line up with TRBD1. From germline, CDR1 is SSHAT and CDR2 FNYEAQ (reference sequence). This CDR3 is 12 amino acids long. The CDR3 sequence: CASSAGQGEQYF. The CDR3 nucleotides are TGTGCTAGCAGCGCGGGACAGGGCGAGCAGTACTTC. The entire variable domain, with the rest obtained from reference TRBV7-7 and TRBJ2-7, is as follows: GAGVSQSPRYKVTKRGQDVTLRCDPISSHATLYWYQQALGQGPEFLTYFNYEAQPDKSGLPSDRFSAERPEGSISTLTIQRTEQRDSAMYRCASSAGQGEQYFGPGTRLTVT.

The chain has TRBV5-6 and TRBJ2-5; TRBD2 matches at 13 bases. J was trimmed by 5 bases and V by 4 bases; bases with no gene match: 11. Germline-derived CDR1 and CDR2 are SGHDT and YYEEEE. The CDR3 consists of 17 residues. CDR3 sequence: CASSPGLAGLSQETQYF. DNA for the CDR3: TGTGCCAGCAGCCCGGGACTAGCGGGACTCAGTCAGGAGACCCAGTACTTC.

The chain is built from TRBV20-1 and TRBJ1-1, with D unresolved. The CDR3 extends over 15 amino acids. Trimming left V 3 bases short and J 1 base short, with 15 bases between. CDR1 and CDR2 (germline): DFQATT, SNEGSKA (reference sequence). This chain's CDR3 is CSARVQSRRNTEAFF. CDR3 nucleotide sequence: TGCAGTGCTAGGGTCCAATCCAGGAGGAACACTGAAGCTTTCTTT.

This clonotype was seen a handful of times. The chain has TRBV28 and TRBJ1-1; 7 nucleotides align to TRBD1. Germline V gene sequence: CDR1 MDHEN, CDR2 SYDVKM. Trimming removed 5 bases from V and 0 bases from J; junction bases left unmatched: 6. CDR3 length: 15 amino acids. The CDR3 nucleotides are TGTGCCAGCAGTGCCCCGGGACAGCTGAACACTGAAGCTTTCTTT. Its protein product is CASSAPGQLNTEAFF.

This clonotype was picked up many times. The V gene is TRBV12-3 or TRBV12-4, the J gene TRBJ1-1, with D possibly matching TRBD1 (5 bases). This CDR3 has 14 residues. Trimming took off 1 base at V and 4 bases at J, with 10 bases between the two ends. DNA of the CDR3: TGTGCCAGCAGTTTAGATTGGGGGGGCACTGAAGCTTTCTTT. Protein sequence: CASSLDWGGTEAFF.

This clonotype was seen a few times. The V and J genes are TRBV19 and TRBJ2-7; D could derive from TRBD1 or TRBD2 (5 bases each). V lost 5 bases and J lost 4, with 18 bases in between. Germline V gene sequence: CDR1 LNHDA, CDR2 SQIVND (reference sequence). This CDR3 region has 15 residues. The CDR3 protein is CASSVGPSSVYEQYF. CDR3 in DNA: TGTGCCAGTAGTGTGGGACCCTCCAGCGTTTACGAGCAGTACTTC.

With respect to this clonotype: Sequence at one end of the junction differs from germline and may be a read error. This chain uses TRBV11-2 with TRBJ1-1; D unresolved. CDR3 length: 13 amino acids. Germline V gives CDR1 SGHAT, CDR2 FQNNGV. CDR3 region: CSSSLVGSLQAFF. CDR3 nucleotide sequence: TGTTCCAGCAGCTTAGTGGGAAGCTTACAAGCTTTCTTT.

Comment on this clonotype: One junction end does not reproduce the germline sequence, and a read error may be involved. This chain connects TRBV7-8 to TRBJ2-7; TRBD1 aligns across 7 bases. CDR1 SGHVS and CDR2 FQNEAQ come from the germline V gene. CDR3 length: 16 amino acids. Here the CDR3 reads CASSVGPTGKSSEQYF. The CDR3 DNA sequence: TGTGCCAGCAGCGTCGGTCCGACAGGGAAATCCTCCGAGCAGTACTTC.